This T cell receptor beta chain is from a study of T cells after yellow fever vaccination. TCRdb ran MiXCR on the 5' RACE reads and lists one entry per CDR3 protein. In the table there are 50,000 or so distinct CDR3 sequences, 6.6% of which are singletons. V shed 0 bases and J shed 0 bases, with 12 bases lying between them. Germline-derived CDR1 and CDR2 are MGHRA and YSYEKL. The CDR3 totals 16 residues. The material was CD8+ T cells not binding an NS4B(214-222) dextramer, sorted from PBMCs, obtained around 45 days after the first yellow fever vaccination. The chain recombines TRBV4-1 with TRBJ2-7; possibly TRBD1 for D (5 bases). This TCR came from a man younger than 30 who received the YFV17D yellow fever vaccine. DNA for the CDR3: TGCGCCAGCAGCCAAGATCCGCAGGGCCTCTCCTACGAGCAGTACTTC. This translates into CASSQDPQGLSYEQYF.